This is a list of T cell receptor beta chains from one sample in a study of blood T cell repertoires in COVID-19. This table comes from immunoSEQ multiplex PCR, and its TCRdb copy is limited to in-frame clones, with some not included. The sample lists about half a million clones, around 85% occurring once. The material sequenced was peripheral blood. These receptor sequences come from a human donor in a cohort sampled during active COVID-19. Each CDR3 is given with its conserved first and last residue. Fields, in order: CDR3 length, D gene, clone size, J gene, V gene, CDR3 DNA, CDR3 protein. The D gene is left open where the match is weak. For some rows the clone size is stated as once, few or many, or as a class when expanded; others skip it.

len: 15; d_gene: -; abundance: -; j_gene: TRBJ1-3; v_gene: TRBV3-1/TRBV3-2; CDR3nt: TGTGCCAGCAGCGAAGTCTCCTTCTCTGGAAACACCATATATTTT; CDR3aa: CASSEVSFSGNTIYF
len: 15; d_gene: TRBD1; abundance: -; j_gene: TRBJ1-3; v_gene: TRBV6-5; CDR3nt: TGTGCCAGCAGTTACTCGGACAGGGCTGGAAACACCATATATTTT; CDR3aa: CASSYSDRAGNTIYF
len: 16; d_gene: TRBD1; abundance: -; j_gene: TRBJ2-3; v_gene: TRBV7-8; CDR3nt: TGTGCCAGCAGACCCGGGACAGGGGCCTCCGAAGATACGCAGTATTTT; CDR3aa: CASRPGTGASEDTQYF
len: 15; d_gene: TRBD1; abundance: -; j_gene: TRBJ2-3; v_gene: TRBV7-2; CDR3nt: TGTGCCAGCAGCCGGGGGACAGGGAGCACAGATACGCAGTATTTT; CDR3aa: CASSRGTGSTDTQYF
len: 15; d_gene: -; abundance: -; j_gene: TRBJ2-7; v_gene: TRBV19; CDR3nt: TGTGCCAGTAGTATGCCCCGGGGAGCTTTTTACGAGCAGTACTTC; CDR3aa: CASSMPRGAFYEQYF
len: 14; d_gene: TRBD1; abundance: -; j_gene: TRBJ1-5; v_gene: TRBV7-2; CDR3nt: TGTGCCAGCAGCCTACGACAGGGGGCCAAGCCCCAGCATTTT; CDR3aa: CASSLRQGAKPQHF
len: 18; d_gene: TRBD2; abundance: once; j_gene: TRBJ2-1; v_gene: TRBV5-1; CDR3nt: TGCGCCAGCAGCCCCCAGGCTCTAGCGGATTATTCCTACAATGAGCAGTTCTTC; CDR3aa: CASSPQALADYSYNEQFF
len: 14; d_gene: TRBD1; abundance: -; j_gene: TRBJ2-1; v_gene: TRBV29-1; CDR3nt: TGCAGCGTGGGACAGCTAACAAACTACAATGAGCAGTTCTTC; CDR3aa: CSVGQLTNYNEQFF
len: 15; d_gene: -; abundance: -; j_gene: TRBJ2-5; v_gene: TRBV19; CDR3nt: TGTGCCAGTAGTATAGGCCACCGGGTCCAAGAGACCCAGTACTTC; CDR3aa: CASSIGHRVQETQYF
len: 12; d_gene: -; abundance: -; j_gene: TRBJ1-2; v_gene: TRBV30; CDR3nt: TGTGCCTGGGCAACTAACAACTATGGCTACACCTTC; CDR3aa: CAWATNNYGYTF
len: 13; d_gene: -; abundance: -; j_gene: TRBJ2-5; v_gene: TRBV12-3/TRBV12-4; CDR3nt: TGTGCCAGCACCCAATTGGAGGCGGAGACCCAGTACTTC; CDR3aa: CASTQLEAETQYF
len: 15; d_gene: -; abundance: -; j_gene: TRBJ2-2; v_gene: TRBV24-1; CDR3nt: TGTGCCACCAGTGATCTAGGGTTAGGGGCCGGGGAGCTGTTTTTT; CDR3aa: CATSDLGLGAGELFF
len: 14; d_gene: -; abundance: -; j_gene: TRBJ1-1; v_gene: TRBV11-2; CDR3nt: TGTGCCAGCAGCTTAGGAAGCGTGAACACTGAAGCTTTCTTT; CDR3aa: CASSLGSVNTEAFF
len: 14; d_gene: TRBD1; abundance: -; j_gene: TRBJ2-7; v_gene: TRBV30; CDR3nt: TGTGCCTGGAGTGCCGGGACAGGGGGGTACGAGCAGTACTTC; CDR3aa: CAWSAGTGGYEQYF
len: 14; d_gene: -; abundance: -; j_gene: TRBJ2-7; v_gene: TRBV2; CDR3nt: TGTGCCAGCAGGGAGGGGCAGGTCCCCTACGAGCAGTACTTC; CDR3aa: CASREGQVPYEQYF
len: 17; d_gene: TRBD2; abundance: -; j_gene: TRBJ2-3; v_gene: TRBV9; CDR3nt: TGTGCCAGCAGCGTAGTCTCTAGCGGGGAATTCACAGATACGCAGTATTTT; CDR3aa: CASSVVSSGEFTDTQYF
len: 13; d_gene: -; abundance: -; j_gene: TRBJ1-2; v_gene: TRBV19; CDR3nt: TGTGCCAGTAGCAAGGACAGATATTATGGCTACACCTTC; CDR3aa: CASSKDRYYGYTF
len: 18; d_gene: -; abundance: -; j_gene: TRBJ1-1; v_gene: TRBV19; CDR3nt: TGTGCCAGTAGTATAGGGAGAGGTCTGGCCTTTAGGAACACTGAAGCTTTCTTT; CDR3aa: CASSIGRGLAFRNTEAFF
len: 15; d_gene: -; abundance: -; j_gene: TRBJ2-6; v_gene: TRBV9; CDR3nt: TGTGCCAGCAGCGGTAGCGGCTCTGGGGCCAACGTCCTGACTTTC; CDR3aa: CASSGSGSGANVLTF
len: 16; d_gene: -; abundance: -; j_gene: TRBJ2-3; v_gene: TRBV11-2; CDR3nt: TGTGCCAGCAGCCTAATTGCGGGCGCGGACACAGATACGCAGTATTTT; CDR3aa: CASSLIAGADTDTQYF
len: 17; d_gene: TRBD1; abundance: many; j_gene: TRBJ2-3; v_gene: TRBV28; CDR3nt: TGTGCCAGCAGAGCCGGGACAGGGGCGTACTCCACAGATACGCAGTATTTT; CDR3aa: CASRAGTGAYSTDTQYF
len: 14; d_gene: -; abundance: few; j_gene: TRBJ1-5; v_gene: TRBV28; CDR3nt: TGTGCCAGCAGTTCTGGTGGGGGGAGTCAGCCCCAGCATTTT; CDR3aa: CASSSGGGSQPQHF
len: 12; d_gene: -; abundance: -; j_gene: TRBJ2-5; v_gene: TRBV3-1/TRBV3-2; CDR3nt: TGTGCCAGCAGTCCCTTGGGCGAGACCCAGTACTTC; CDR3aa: CASSPLGETQYF
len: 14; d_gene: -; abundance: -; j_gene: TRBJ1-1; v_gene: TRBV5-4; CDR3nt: TGTGCCAGCAGCTTAAGAGTTCCGAACACTGAAGCTTTCTTT; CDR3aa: CASSLRVPNTEAFF
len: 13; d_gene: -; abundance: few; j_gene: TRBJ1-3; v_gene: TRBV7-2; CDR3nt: TGTGCCAGCAGTCCAGGGACAGGAAACACCATATATTTT; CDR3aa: CASSPGTGNTIYF
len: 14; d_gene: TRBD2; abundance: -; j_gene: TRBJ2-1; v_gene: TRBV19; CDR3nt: TGTGCCAGTAGGTCCAGCGGGAGTTGGAATGAGCAGTTCTTC; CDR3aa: CASRSSGSWNEQFF
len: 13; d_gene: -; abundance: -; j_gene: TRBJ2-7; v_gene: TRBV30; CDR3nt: TGTGCCTGGAGTCTACGGGTGCCCTACGAGCAGTACTTC; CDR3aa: CAWSLRVPYEQYF
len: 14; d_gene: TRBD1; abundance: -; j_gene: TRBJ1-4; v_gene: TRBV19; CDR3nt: TGTGCCAGTAGGGGGACAGCCCCTAATGAAAAACTGTTTTTT; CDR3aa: CASRGTAPNEKLFF
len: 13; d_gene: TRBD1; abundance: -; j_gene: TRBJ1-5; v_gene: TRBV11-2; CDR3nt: TGTGCCAGCAGCTCTGACAGGGGTCAGCCCCAGCATTTT; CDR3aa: CASSSDRGQPQHF
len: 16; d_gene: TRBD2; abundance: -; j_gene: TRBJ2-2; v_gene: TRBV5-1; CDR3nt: TGCGCCAGCAGCTTGGCGCTAGCGGGGAGCACCGGGGAGCTGTTTTTT; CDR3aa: CASSLALAGSTGELFF
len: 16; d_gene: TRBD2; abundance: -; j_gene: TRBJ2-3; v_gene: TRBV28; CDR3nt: TGTGCCAGCAGTCCCTCTTCTAGCGGCTTCACAGATACGCAGTATTTT; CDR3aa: CASSPSSSGFTDTQYF
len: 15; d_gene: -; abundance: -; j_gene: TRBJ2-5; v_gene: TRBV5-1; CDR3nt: TGCGCCAGCAGCTTGAGACCGGGAGAGCAAGAGACCCAGTACTTC; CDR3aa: CASSLRPGEQETQYF
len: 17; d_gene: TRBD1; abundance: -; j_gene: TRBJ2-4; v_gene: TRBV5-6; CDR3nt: TGTGCCAGCACCTTATTCGGACAGGTAGAAGCCAAAAACATTCAGTACTTC; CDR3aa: CASTLFGQVEAKNIQYF
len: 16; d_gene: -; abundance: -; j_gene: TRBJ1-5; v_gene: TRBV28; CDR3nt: TGTGCCAGCAGTTTACCGGGAAGCACCAACAATCAGCCCCAGCATTTT; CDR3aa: CASSLPGSTNNQPQHF
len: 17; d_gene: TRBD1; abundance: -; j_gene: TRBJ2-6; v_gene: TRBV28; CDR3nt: TGTGCCAGCAGTTCCTGGACAGGCTTGACTGGGGCCAACGTCCTGACTTTC; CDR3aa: CASSSWTGLTGANVLTF
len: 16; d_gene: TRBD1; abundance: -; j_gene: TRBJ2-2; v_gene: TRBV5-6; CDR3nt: TGTGCCAGCAGCCCCGGGACAGGGGCTAACACCGGGGAGCTGTTTTTT; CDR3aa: CASSPGTGANTGELFF
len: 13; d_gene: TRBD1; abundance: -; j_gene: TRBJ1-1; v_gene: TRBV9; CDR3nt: TGTGCCAGCAGCGGAATTAACGACAGGGGAGCTTTCTTT; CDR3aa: CASSGINDRGAFF
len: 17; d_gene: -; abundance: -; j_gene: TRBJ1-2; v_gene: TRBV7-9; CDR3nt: TGTGCCAGCAGCTTAAACGTTCAGGGATGGAGTTTCTATGGCTACACCTTC; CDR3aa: CASSLNVQGWSFYGYTF
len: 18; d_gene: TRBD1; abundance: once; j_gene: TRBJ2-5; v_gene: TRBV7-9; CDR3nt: TGTGCCAGCAGCTTCCAGCCCAGGGGGCACTTTATCAGAGAGACCCAGTACTTC; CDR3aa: CASSFQPRGHFIRETQYF
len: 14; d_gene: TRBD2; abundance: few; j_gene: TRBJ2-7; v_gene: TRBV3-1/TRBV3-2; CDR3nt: TGTGCCAGCAGCCAAGATCCATCGTCGGGACTAGTGTACTTC; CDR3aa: CASSQDPSSGLVYF
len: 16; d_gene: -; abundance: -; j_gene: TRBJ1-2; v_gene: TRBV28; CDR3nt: TGTGCCAGCAGTTTATGGGGCTGGCTCAGGAACGATGGCTACACCTTC; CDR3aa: CASSLWGWLRNDGYTF
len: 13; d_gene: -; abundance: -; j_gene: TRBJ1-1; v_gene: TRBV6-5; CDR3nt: TGTGCCAGCAGTTTGACAGAGAACACTGAAGCTTTCTTT; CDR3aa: CASSLTENTEAFF
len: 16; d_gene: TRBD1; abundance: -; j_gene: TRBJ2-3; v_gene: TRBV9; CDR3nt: TGTGCCAGCAGCCCTCGAGGGACAGGGGGCACAGATACGCAGTATTTT; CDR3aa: CASSPRGTGGTDTQYF
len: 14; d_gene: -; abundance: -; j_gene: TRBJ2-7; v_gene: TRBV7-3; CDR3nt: TGTGCCAGCAGCTTATTCCCGGGGGAGTACGAGCAGTACTTC; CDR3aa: CASSLFPGEYEQYF
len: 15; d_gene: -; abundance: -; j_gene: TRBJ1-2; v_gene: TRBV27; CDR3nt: TGTGCCAGCAGCCCCAACGAGGTCAGTAGAATTGGCTACACCTTC; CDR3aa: CASSPNEVSRIGYTF
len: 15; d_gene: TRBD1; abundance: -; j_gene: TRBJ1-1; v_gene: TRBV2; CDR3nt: TGTGCCAGCAGTGACCCAGGACAGGGGCACACTGAAGCTTTCTTT; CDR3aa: CASSDPGQGHTEAFF
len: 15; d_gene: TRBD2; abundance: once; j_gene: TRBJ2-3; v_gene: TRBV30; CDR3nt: TGTGCCTGGAATCGACCGGGACTAGCGGGAGATACGCAGTATTTT; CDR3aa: CAWNRPGLAGDTQYF
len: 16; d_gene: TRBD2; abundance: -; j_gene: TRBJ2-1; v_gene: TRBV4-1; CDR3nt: TGCGCCAGCAGCCCTACCGGGACTAGCGGATACAATGAGCAGTTCTTC; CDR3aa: CASSPTGTSGYNEQFF
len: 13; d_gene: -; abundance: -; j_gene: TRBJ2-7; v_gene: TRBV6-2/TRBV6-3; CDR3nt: TGTGCCAGCAGCGAAGGTACGGCTACGGGGCAGTACTTC; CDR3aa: CASSEGTATGQYF
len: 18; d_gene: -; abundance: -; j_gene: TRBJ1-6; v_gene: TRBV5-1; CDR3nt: TGCGCCAGCAGCTTGACGACTGGGGACTTGGCCTATAATTCACCCCTCCACTTT; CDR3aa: CASSLTTGDLAYNSPLHF
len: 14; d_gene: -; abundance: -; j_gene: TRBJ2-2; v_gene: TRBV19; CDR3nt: TGTGCCAGTAGTCAAATAACAGGGACCGGGGAGCTGTTTTTT; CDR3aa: CASSQITGTGELFF
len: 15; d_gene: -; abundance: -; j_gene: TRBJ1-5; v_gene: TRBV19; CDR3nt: TGTGCCAGTAGCGCGGCGGGGGGCCTCAATCAGCCCCAGCATTTT; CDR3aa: CASSAAGGLNQPQHF
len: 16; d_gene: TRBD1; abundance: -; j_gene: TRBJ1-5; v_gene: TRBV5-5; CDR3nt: TGTGCCAGCAGCCGTAACAGACAGGGGGTGAATCAGCCCCAGCATTTT; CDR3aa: CASSRNRQGVNQPQHF
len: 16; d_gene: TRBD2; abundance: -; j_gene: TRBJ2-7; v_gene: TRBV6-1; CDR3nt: TGTGCCAGCAGTGAAGCTTCCGGGAGGGTCCCCTACGAGCAGTACTTC; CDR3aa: CASSEASGRVPYEQYF